The 20 T cell receptor beta chains presented below share a single source sample, sequenced in a study of T cell repertoires in cytomegalovirus infection. TCRdb used MiXCR to reprocess the reads, holding one entry per CDR3 protein. The top ten clones hold about three quarters of a sample with 45,000 to 75,000 distinct CDR3 sequences, about a third of them seen once. The antigens for these receptors are not known. Sequences were obtained from PBMCs, sequenced either directly or after in vitro stimulation (not recorded which). These receptors all stem from a human donor in good health (CMV status not recorded). Some clones in this sample may be carry-over from other donors' samples.

This clonotype has only one observation. The rearrangement joins TRBV7-9 to TRBJ2-7; 11 nucleotides line up with TRBD2. CDR3 size: 16 residues. The germline CDR1 and CDR2 sequences are SEHNR and FQNEAQ (reference sequence). The ends lost 8 bases at V and 0 bases at J; junction bases unmatched: 9. The CDR3 protein is CASQTSGGPSSYEQYF. Here the CDR3 DNA reads TGTGCCAGCCAAACTAGCGGGGGCCCTAGCTCCTACGAGCAGTACTTC. Combining the CDR3 with reference TRBV7-9 and TRBJ2-7 gives the whole variable domain DTGVSQNPRHKITKRGQNVTFRCDPISEHNRLYWYRQTLGQGPEFLTYFQNEAQLEKSRLLSDRFSAERPKGSFSTLEIQRTEQGDSAMYLCASQTSGGPSSYEQYFGPGTRLTVT.

The chain couples TRBV7-6 to TRBJ2-4; 7 bases match TRBD1. Trimming cost V 1 base and J 8 bases; bases outside gene matches: 5. CDR3 length: 14 amino acids. CDR1 is SGHVS and CDR2 is FNYEAQ in the germline V gene. The CDR3 DNA follows: TGTGCCAGCAGCTTAGGAGGGGGCATGGACATTCAGTACTTC. Translation: CASSLGGGMDIQYF.

This clonotype occurred many times. The rearrangement links TRBV4-1 to TRBJ1-1, with unresolved D. There are 13 residues in the CDR3. Germline values: CDR1 MGHRA, CDR2 YSYEKL. The V end lost 1 base, the J end lost 1 base, and 4 bases lay between the germline ends. The CDR3 sequence: CASSQGQNTEAFF. DNA of the CDR3: TGCGCCAGCAGCCAAGGACAGAACACTGAAGCTTTCTTT.

This clonotype was recorded at least ten times. The gene calls are TRBV7-2 and TRBJ1-6; D may be TRBD1 (5 bases). The V and J ends lost 6 bases and 7 bases respectively, with 13 bases between them. In germline, CDR1 is SGHTA, CDR2 FQGNSA. The CDR3 contains 14 residues. CDR3 coding DNA: TGTGCCAGCAGTCAAGGGACGGCCAATTCACCCCTCCACTTT. As protein: CASSQGTANSPLHF.

This clonotype occurred a few times. The chain joins TRBV20-1 to TRBJ2-5, with D maybe TRBD2 (6 bases). V lost 0 bases and J lost 3, with 14 bases in between. This CDR3 is built from 15 residues. Germline CDR1 is DFQATT and CDR2 is SNEGSKA (reference sequence). The CDR3 loop is CSARDPVGGKETQYF. For the CDR3, the DNA is TGCAGTGCTAGAGATCCTGTTGGCGGGAAAGAGACCCAGTACTTC.

This clonotype has ten or more counts. This chain links TRBV11-2 with TRBJ2-7, with 7 bases fitting TRBD2. After removal of 1 base from V and 3 bases from J, the junction contained 3 bases not matched to a gene. This CDR3 comprises 14 residues. From germline, CDR1 is SGHAT and CDR2 FQNNGV. CDR3 in amino acids: CASSLVASGYEQYF. In DNA, the CDR3 is TGTGCCAGCAGCTTAGTGGCTAGCGGCTACGAGCAGTACTTC.

The table lists this clonotype with many counts. The chain has TRBV7-2 and TRBJ2-1; TRBD2 matches at 7 bases. CDR3 length equals 13 residues. The junction had 4 bases not matched to a gene; V was cut back by 1 base and J by 10 bases. Germline lookup yields CDR1 SGHTA and CDR2 FQGNSA. The CDR3 nucleotides read TGTGCCAGCAGCTTAGATGGTAGCGGGGAGCAGTTCTTC. Translating gives CASSLDGSGEQFF.

This sequence joins TRBV6-1 and TRBJ1-1; tentatively, D is TRBD1 (5 bases). The CDR3 runs to 16 residues. Trimming stripped 4 bases from V and 1 base from J, with 16 bases between. CDR1 is MNHNS and CDR2 is SASEGT in the germline V gene. DNA for the CDR3: TGTGCCAGCAGTGCGCTTTTTTTGGGGCGGAACACTGAAGCTTTCTTT. This sequence encodes CASSALFLGRNTEAFF.

The V gene is TRBV19, the J gene TRBJ2-1; unclear D gene. Trimming took 3 bases from V and 1 from J, leaving 10 bases between them. This CDR3 has 15 amino acids. CDR1 is LNHDA, CDR2 SQIVND, per germline (reference sequence). CDR3 in DNA: TGTGCCAGTAGTATTCGGCAGCCTTCCTACAATGAGCAGTTCTTC. As protein: CASSIRQPSYNEQFF.

Ten or more counts support this clonotype. The J gene is TRBJ1-1, the V gene TRBV7-6, with D perhaps TRBD1 (6 bases). Trimming removed 4 bases from V and 3 bases from J, with 15 bases in between. The length of the CDR3 is 15 residues. Germline lookup yields CDR1 SGHVS and CDR2 FNYEAQ. CDR3 bases: TGTGCCAGCAGCTCTTCGGCGGGGGCGGACACTGAAGCTTTCTTT. Protein: CASSSSAGADTEAFF.

This chain connects TRBV7-2 to TRBJ1-3, with 7 bases that match TRBD1. CDR3 size: 15 residues. Trimming removed 8 bases from V and 4 bases from J; junction bases left unmatched: 11. Germline V gives CDR1 SGHTA, CDR2 FQGNSA. The CDR3 DNA is TGTGCCAGCGGGCAACAGGGGCTGTCGGGAAACACCATATATTTT. Translation gives CASGQQGLSGNTIYF.

The sample holds many counts of this clonotype. J is TRBJ2-1 and V is TRBV7-2, with TRBD1 identical over 7 bases. The CDR3 runs 15 residues. Per germline, CDR1 SGHTA and CDR2 FQGNSA. After removal of 4 bases from V and 14 bases from J, the junction contained 17 bases not matched to a gene. As DNA, the CDR3 is TGTGCCAGCAGCTCCCTTGAGGACAGGCCACAGGCGAAGTTCTTC. Its protein is CASSSLEDRPQAKFF.

This clonotype came up many times. This rearrangement joins TRBV7-8 to TRBJ1-2; D might be TRBD1 (5 bases). Trimming took 3 bases from V and 3 from J, leaving 14 bases between them. This CDR3 contains 15 residues. The germline gives CDR1 SGHVS, CDR2 FQNEAQ. Here the CDR3 DNA reads TGTGCCAGCAGCTTCGGGCCAAGGGGAGACTATGGCTACACCTTC. Translating it yields CASSFGPRGDYGYTF. The entire variable domain, with the rest obtained from reference TRBV7-8 and TRBJ1-2, is as follows: GAGVSQSPRYKVAKRGQDVALRCDPISGHVSLFWYQQALGQGPEFLTYFQNEAQLDKSGLPSDRFFAERPEGSVSTLKIQRTQQEDSAVYLCASSFGPRGDYGYTFGSGTRLTVV.

At least ten counts were recorded for this clonotype. The rearrangement joins TRBV7-8 to TRBJ2-5; 10 bases line up with TRBD2. V lost 4 bases, J lost 9 bases, and 11 bases stayed unmatched. The CDR3 contains 15 residues. Germline V gene data show CDR1 as SGHVS and CDR2 as FQNEAQ. Here the CDR3 DNA reads TGTGCCAGCAGCTCTCACCCCTCTAGCGGGGGACCCCAGTACTTC. Translated, it gives CASSSHPSSGGPQYF.

This rearrangement joins TRBV12-5 to TRBJ2-6; D unresolved. CDR3 size: 13 residues. Trimming took 3 bases from V and 3 from J, leaving 3 bases between them. CDR1 and CDR2 from the germline V gene are LGHNT and FRNRAP. CDR3 sequence: CASGLDGANVLTF. CDR3 DNA: TGTGCTAGTGGTTTAGATGGGGCCAACGTCCTGACTTTC.

The rearrangement uses TRBV19 and TRBJ2-7; 7 nucleotides line up with TRBD1. CDR3 length: 11 residues. Germline loops: CDR1 LNHDA, CDR2 SQIVND (reference sequence). V lost 6 bases, J lost 5 bases, and 1 base stayed unmatched. CDR3 DNA: TGTGCCAGTAGCACAGGGGACGAGCAGTACTTC. Amino acids: CASSTGDEQYF.

The chain carries TRBV12-3 or TRBV12-4 and TRBJ1-2; D unclear. CDR3 length: 12 residues. The V gene lost 5 bases and the J gene lost 4 bases, with 8 bases spanning the gap. The CDR3 nucleotides read TGTGCCAGCAGTGGACGGACCTATGGCTACACCTTC. Protein: CASSGRTYGYTF.

This clonotype turned up a few times. This chain connects TRBV19 to TRBJ1-2; D unclear. The CDR3 covers 15 residues. Trimming cost V 2 bases and J 2 bases, with 12 bases left between them. The germline CDR1 and CDR2 sequences are LNHDA and SQIVND (reference sequence). The CDR3 sequence: CASSITGRMNYGYTF. CDR3 DNA: TGTGCCAGTAGTATAACTGGCAGGATGAACTATGGCTACACCTTC.

This sequence joins TRBV6-1 and TRBJ1-4; unclear D gene. Trimming stripped 7 bases from V and 7 bases from J, with 4 bases between. Germline V gives CDR1 MNHNS, CDR2 SASEGT. This CDR3 spans 10 amino acids. The chain's CDR3 is CASKREKLFF. The CDR3 DNA reads TGTGCCAGCAAGCGTGAAAAACTGTTTTTT.

This clonotype was recorded only once. This sequence joins TRBV7-3 and TRBJ2-7; D unresolved. This CDR3 has 12 residues. Germline V gene lookup returns CDR1 SGHTA and CDR2 FQGTGA. Trimming took off 3 bases at V and 1 base at J, with 4 bases between the two ends. This CDR3 reads CASSFSSYEQYF. The CDR3 nucleotides read TGTGCCAGCAGCTTTTCGTCCTACGAGCAGTACTTC. The full variable domain, completed using reference TRBV7-3 and TRBJ2-7, is GAGVSQTPSNKVTEKGKYVELRCDPISGHTALYWYRQSLGQGPEFLIYFQGTGAADDSGLPNDRFFAVRPEGSVSTLKIQRTERGDSAVYLCASSFSSYEQYFGPGTRLTVT.